Presented here are 21 T cell receptor beta chains from one specimen sequenced in a study of patients and donors after allogeneic stem cell transplantation. MiXCR, applied by TCRdb to the RT-PCR reads, yields one record per CDR3 protein. The sample has approximately 150,000 distinct CDR3 sequences, over 30% seen once; the top ten hold 50% to 65%. The source material was blood, either unsorted or a sorted T cell fraction (not recorded which). The receptors were sampled from a human donor who was either an allogeneic HSCT recipient or a stem cell or donor lymphocyte infusion donor (not recorded which). It is not recorded whose cells these are; they may come from a transplant donor.

This clonotype was detected a few times. The V call is TRBV10-3, the J call TRBJ1-1, with a tentative D call TRBD1 (5 bases). The CDR3 contains 14 residues. Germline CDR1 ENHRY, CDR2 SYGVKD. Deletions cut 4 bases from V and 0 bases from J, with 9 bases between. The CDR3 DNA follows: TGTGCCATCAGTGGAAGGGACGTGAACACTGAAGCTTTCTTT. It is translated as CAISGRDVNTEAFF.

This chain uses TRBV12-3 or TRBV12-4 with TRBJ2-5, with 7 bases fitting TRBD2. The CDR3 contains 14 residues. Trimming removed 7 bases from V and 1 base from J; junction bases left unmatched: 6. In nucleotides, the CDR3 is TGTGCCAGCACTAAACTAGCGAGCCAAGAGACCCAGTACTTC. As protein: CASTKLASQETQYF.

This clonotype is deemed medium-sized (0.01 to 0.1%). The rearrangement uses TRBV7-2 and TRBJ1-5; D is ambiguous. CDR1 SGHTA and CDR2 FQGNSA come from the germline V gene. Trimming took 1 base from V and 4 from J, leaving 11 bases between them. The CDR3 runs 15 residues. CDR3 region: CASSLERAVNQPQHF. The DNA for the CDR3 is TGTGCCAGCAGCTTAGAGAGAGCCGTGAATCAGCCCCAGCATTTT.

The chain links TRBV12-3 or TRBV12-4 to TRBJ1-1; no clear D. This CDR3 spans 13 amino acids. Trimming shortened V by 7 bases and J by 5 bases, and 14 bases separated the two germline ends. The CDR3 nucleotides read TGTGCCAGCAAGGAGGGTAGTGGAACTGAAGCTTTCTTT. Protein sequence: CASKEGSGTEAFF.

The sample holds a few counts of this clonotype. The chain uses TRBV12-3 or TRBV12-4 and TRBJ2-5, with 7 bases aligning to TRBD2. CDR3 size: 15 residues. Unmatched junction bases numbered 11, after V lost 5 bases and J lost 5 bases. The CDR3 DNA reads TGTGCCAGCAGTGGACTAGGGACCATCGCTGAGACCCAGTACTTC. This codes for CASSGLGTIAETQYF.

This clonotype was counted a few times. The chain is built from TRBV12-3 or TRBV12-4 and TRBJ2-1, with D unresolved. CDR3 length: 11 residues. The V end lost 3 bases, the J end lost 5 bases, and 2 bases lay between the germline ends. The CDR3 loop is CASSFNNEQFF. Here the CDR3 DNA reads TGTGCCAGCAGTTTCAACAATGAGCAGTTCTTC.

The chain employs TRBV27 and TRBJ1-6; 7 bases line up with TRBD1. The CDR3 has 14 amino acids. V lost 5 bases and J lost 9; bases outside the gene matches: 7. The V gene's germline CDR1 is MNHEY and CDR2 SMNVEV (reference sequence). The CDR3 nucleotides read TGTGCCAGCAGTCCATGGGACAGCAGTTCACCCCTCCACTTT. Translating gives CASSPWDSSSPLHF.

V usage is TRBV6-5 and J usage is TRBJ2-4; D could derive from TRBD1 or TRBD2 (5 bases each). This CDR3 region has 12 residues. The ends were cut back, 2 bases at V and 6 bases at J, with 5 bases in the middle. From germline, CDR1 is MNHEY and CDR2 SVGAGI. The CDR3 nucleotides are TGTGCCAGCAGTTACGGGGGAAACATTCAGTACTTC. Residues: CASSYGGNIQYF.

The genes are TRBV4-3 and TRBJ1-2; D remains unclear. Germline loops: CDR1 LGHNA, CDR2 YSLEER. Trimming removed 4 bases at V and 8 bases at J, with 14 bases between. The CDR3 consists of 13 residues. The DNA of the CDR3 is TGCGCCAGCAGCCCCGACTCGTTCAGCGGCTACACCTTC. Translated: CASSPDSFSGYTF.

The chain uses TRBV6-6 and TRBJ2-3; unclear D gene. V lost 2 bases and J 5 bases, leaving 11 bases between the germline ends. The length of the CDR3 is 14 residues. Germline CDR1 reads MNHNY; CDR2 reads SVGAGI (reference sequence). The CDR3, as DNA: TGTGCCAGCAGTTACCCAGGTTGGGGAGATACGCAGTATTTT. Amino acid sequence: CASSYPGWGDTQYF.

The CDR3 nucleotides are TGCAGCGTTGCCTATACCGGGACTAGAGGCTACGAGCAGTACTTC. This encodes CSVAYTGTRGYEQYF. The rearrangement joins TRBV29-1 to TRBJ2-7, with 8 bases fitting TRBD2. This CDR3 is 15 amino acids long. V shed 4 bases, J shed 3 bases, and the junction held 11 bases outside the gene matches. Germline V gene sequence: CDR1 SQVTM, CDR2 ANQGSEA.

The genes are TRBV9 and TRBJ1-5; 9 bases match TRBD1. Looked up from germline, CDR1 is SGDLS and CDR2 is YYNGEE. The V gene end was trimmed by 3 bases and the J gene end by 7 bases; junction bases not matched to a gene: 5. This CDR3 is 14 amino acids long. Here the CDR3 reads CASSGTGVGQPQHF. CDR3 bases: TGTGCCAGCAGCGGGACAGGGGTAGGGCAGCCCCAGCATTTT. The full variable domain, rest sourced from reference TRBV9 and TRBJ1-5, is DSGVTQTPKHLITATGQRVTLRCSPRSGDLSVYWYQQSLDQGLQFLIQYYNGEERAKGNILERFSAQQFPDLHSELNLSSLELGDSALYFCASSGTGVGQPQHFGDGTRLSIL.

This clonotype has only a few counts. The rearrangement links TRBV27 to TRBJ1-1; no clear D. V shed 8 bases and J shed 4 bases, with 14 bases lying between them. This CDR3 spans 13 amino acids. CDR1 is MNHEY, CDR2 SMNVEV, per germline (reference sequence). CDR3 DNA sequence: TGTGCCAGCCCCTCGGAGAGAGGCACTGAAGCTTTCTTT. Translated: CASPSERGTEAFF.

In its sample, this clonotype was seen a few times. This sequence joins TRBV12-3 or TRBV12-4 and TRBJ2-3, with a tentative D call TRBD2 (5 bases). The CDR3 covers 15 residues. V lost 6 bases to trimming and J lost 0 bases, with 13 bases between them. The CDR3 DNA sequence: TGTGCCAGCAGGGATATCGGGGTTAGCACAGATACGCAGTATTTT. Translated: CASRDIGVSTDTQYF.

This clonotype occurred once. This chain uses TRBV3-1 with TRBJ2-3, with D tentatively TRBD2 (6 bases). V lost 5 bases to trimming and J lost 1 base, with 22 bases between them. Germline loops: CDR1 LGHDT, CDR2 YNNKEL (reference sequence). The CDR3 runs 18 residues. The CDR3 sequence: CASSVGIGGPPRTDTQYF. DNA for the CDR3: TGTGCCAGCAGCGTAGGCATCGGGGGACCTCCCCGCACAGATACGCAGTATTTT.

This clonotype was detected a few times. The chain carries TRBV6-5 and TRBJ2-7, with D hard to call. Trimming cost V 6 bases and J 6 bases, with 9 bases left between them. CDR1 is MNHEY and CDR2 is SVGAGI in the germline V gene. This CDR3 spans 11 amino acids. The CDR3: CASSSRFEQYF. The CDR3 DNA sequence: TGTGCCAGCAGCTCCCGTTTCGAGCAGTACTTC.

The V call is TRBV20-1, the J call TRBJ2-3; 7 bases agree with TRBD1. The V segment lost 1 base and the J segment 3 bases; nucleotides outside the gene matches: 10. This CDR3 has 16 amino acids. In germline, CDR1 is DFQATT, CDR2 SNEGSKA (reference sequence). The CDR3 DNA sequence: TGCAGTGCTAGAGTGTTAGCGACAGGGAGAACAGATACGCAGTATTTT. Its translation is CSARVLATGRTDTQYF.

The chain has TRBV7-9 and TRBJ1-1; no firm D call. V lost 5 bases, J lost 4 bases, and 17 bases lay in between. In germline, CDR1 is SEHNR, CDR2 FQNEAQ (reference sequence). The CDR3 runs to 15 residues. The CDR3 here is CASSITGGVGTEAFF. CDR3 bases: TGTGCCAGCAGCATAACCGGTGGGGTCGGCACTGAAGCTTTCTTT.

This clonotype has at least ten counts. The gene calls are TRBV27 and TRBJ1-1; perhaps TRBD1 as D (5 bases). V shed 3 bases and J shed 0 bases, with 8 bases lying between them. Germline V gene lookup returns CDR1 MNHEY and CDR2 SMNVEV (reference sequence). The CDR3 runs 14 residues. CDR3 in amino acids: CASSFQGMNTEAFF. The CDR3 bases are TGTGCCAGCAGTTTTCAGGGAATGAACACTGAAGCTTTCTTT.

This chain links TRBV9 with TRBJ2-5; the D gene is possibly TRBD1 (5 bases). The CDR3 loop spans 16 amino acids. Per the germline V gene, CDR1 is SGDLS and CDR2 is YYNGEE. Trimming shortened V by 1 base and J by 5 bases, and 18 bases separated the two germline ends. CDR3 loop: CASSVWIPGSIETQYF. For the CDR3, the DNA is TGTGCCAGCAGCGTATGGATCCCAGGGTCGATCGAGACCCAGTACTTC.

This clonotype was detected only a few times. The chain carries TRBV27 and TRBJ1-2; D is perhaps TRBD1 (5 bases). CDR3 length: 12 amino acids. V was trimmed by 6 bases and J by 6 bases, leaving 11 bases between them. Germline V gene sequence: CDR1 MNHEY, CDR2 SMNVEV (reference sequence). DNA of the CDR3: TGTGCCAGCAGACCAGTGGGGGATGGCTACACCTTC. It translates to CASRPVGDGYTF.